Given below is one TCR beta chain in context. This sample is drawn from a study of blood T cell repertoires in COVID-19. About the research overall: PBMCs, B-cell-depleted T cells, or T cells were the source of the cDNA or gDNA that made up the material.

Enrollees, roughly 18 to 89 years old, lived in 24 US areas. Within 2 weeks before study entry, exposed participants met a COVID-19 case. Here immunoSEQ multiplex PCR was the method, and the copy in TCRdb shows in-frame clones only, minus some. The table shows roughly 400,000 clones, with 91% occurring only once. The sequence was collected from a woman aged 40 to 50 who had been exposed to COVID-19. The sample comprised PBMCs or T cells enriched from blood (not recorded which).

For the CDR3, the DNA is TGTGCCAGCAGCTTAGACAGTAATCAGCCCCAGCATTTT. Protein product: CASSLDSNQPQHF. The genes are TRBV7-2 and TRBJ1-5, with no clear D. V shed 1 base and J shed 4 bases, with 5 bases lying between them. CDR1 SGHTA and CDR2 FQGNSA come from the germline V gene. The length of the CDR3 is 13 residues.